The sequence of this T cell receptor (beta chain) was determined in a study of CD8+ T cells in alopecia areata. Regarding this clone: Its antigen is currently unknown.

The authors sorted CD4+ and CD8+ T cells from PBMCs. Germline V lookup: CDR1 SQVTM, CDR2 ANQGSEA. The CDR3 is made up of 11 amino acids. V was clipped by 5 bases and J by 2 bases, with 6 bases between them. Sequencing templates came from extracted RNA that was reverse transcribed into cDNA. TCRdb's table, derived via immunoSEQ multiplex PCR, lists solely in-frame clones and lacks some. The repertoire holds approximately 100,000 clones, with around three fifths as singletons. Study-wide results and limits: Scalp sample data also include resident alphabeta T cells from normal skin. Higher clonality than in normal scalp was seen in lesional scalp, especially alopecia totalis/universalis. Among patients, TCR sharing was less clear than in mice, a difference possibly due in part to HLA diversity in the patient population.

The sequence was obtained from a human donor in good health. This sequence joins TRBV29-1 and TRBJ1-2; TRBD1 might be the D (6 bases). What was sequenced was CD4+ T cells sorted from blood. The DNA of the CDR3 is TGCAGCGTTACAGGGAACTATGGCTACACCTTC. Translation: CSVTGNYGYTF. Supplemented by reference TRBV29-1 and TRBJ1-2, the full variable domain reads SAVISQKPSRDICQRGTSLTIQCQVDSQVTMMFWYRQQPGQSLTLIATANQGSEATYESGFVIDKFPISRPNLTFSTLTVSNMSPEDSSIYLCSVTGNYGYTFGSGTRLTVV.